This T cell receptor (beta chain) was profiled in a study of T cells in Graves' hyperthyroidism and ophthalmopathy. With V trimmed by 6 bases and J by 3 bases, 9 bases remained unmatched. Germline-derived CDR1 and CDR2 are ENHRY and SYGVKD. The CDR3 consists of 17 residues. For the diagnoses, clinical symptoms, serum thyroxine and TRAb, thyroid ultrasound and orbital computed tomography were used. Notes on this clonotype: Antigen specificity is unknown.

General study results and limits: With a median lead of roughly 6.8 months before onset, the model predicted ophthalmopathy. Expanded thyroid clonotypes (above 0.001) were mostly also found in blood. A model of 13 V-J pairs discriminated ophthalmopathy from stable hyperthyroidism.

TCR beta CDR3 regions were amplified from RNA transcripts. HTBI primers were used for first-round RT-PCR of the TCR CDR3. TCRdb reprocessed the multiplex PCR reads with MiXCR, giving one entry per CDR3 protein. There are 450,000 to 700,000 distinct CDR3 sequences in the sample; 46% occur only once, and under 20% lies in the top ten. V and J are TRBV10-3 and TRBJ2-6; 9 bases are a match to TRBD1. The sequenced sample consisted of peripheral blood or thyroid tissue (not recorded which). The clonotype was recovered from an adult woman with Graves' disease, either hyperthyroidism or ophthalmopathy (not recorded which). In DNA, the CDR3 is TGTGCCATCAGGGGGGGACAGGGTAGGCGTGGGGCCAACGTCCTGACTTTC. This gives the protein CAIRGGQGRRGANVLTF.